Sequencing of this T cell receptor beta chain was carried out in a study of T cells after yellow fever vaccination. Study-level results: Although the secondary response was weaker, it peaked faster, at day 5 versus 15.

Concerning this clonotype: The target antigen is unknown.

One entry per CDR3 protein results from TCRdb running MiXCR on the 5' RACE reads. The repertoire holds almost 600,000 distinct CDR3 sequences, with 13% as singletons. In germline, CDR1 is SGHRS, CDR2 YFSETQ. CDR3 length: 15 amino acids. The ends lost 6 bases at V and 6 bases at J; junction bases unmatched: 11. The specimen comprised PBMCs, sampled on the day of the yellow fever booster vaccination. The chain recombines TRBV5-1 with TRBJ2-1; TRBD2 matches 8 bases. The TCR sequence derives from a man aged 30 to 39 who received the YFV17D yellow fever vaccine. The CDR3 bases are TGCGCCAGCATGATAACTAGCGGAGGCCCCAATGAGCAGTTCTTC. This gives the protein CASMITSGGPNEQFF.